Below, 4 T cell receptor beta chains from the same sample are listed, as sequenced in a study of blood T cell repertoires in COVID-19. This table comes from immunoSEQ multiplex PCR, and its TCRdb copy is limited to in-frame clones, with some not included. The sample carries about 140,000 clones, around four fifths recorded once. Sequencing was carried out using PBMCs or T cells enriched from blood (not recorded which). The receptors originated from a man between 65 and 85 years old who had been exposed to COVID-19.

The CDR3 here is CASSVGPLRMAEAFF. CDR3 sequence (DNA): TGTGCCAGCAGCGTAGGACCCTTGAGGATGGCTGAAGCTTTCTTT. The chain joins TRBV9 to TRBJ1-1; no clear D. Germline V gives CDR1 SGDLS, CDR2 YYNGEE. Trimming pared 0 bases from V and 6 bases from J, leaving 15 bases between. This CDR3 has 15 amino acids.

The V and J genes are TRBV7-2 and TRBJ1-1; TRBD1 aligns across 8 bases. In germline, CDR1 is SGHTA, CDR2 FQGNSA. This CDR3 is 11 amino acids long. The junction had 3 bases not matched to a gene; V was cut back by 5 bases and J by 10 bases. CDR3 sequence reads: CASSVRGRAFF. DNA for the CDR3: TGTGCCAGCAGCGTCAGGGGGCGAGCTTTCTTT.

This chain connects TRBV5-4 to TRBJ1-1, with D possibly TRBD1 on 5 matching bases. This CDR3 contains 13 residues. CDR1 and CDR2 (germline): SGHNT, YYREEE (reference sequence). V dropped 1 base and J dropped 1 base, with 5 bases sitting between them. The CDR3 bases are TGTGCCAGCAGCTTGAGGGGGAACACTGAAGCTTTCTTT. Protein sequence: CASSLRGNTEAFF.

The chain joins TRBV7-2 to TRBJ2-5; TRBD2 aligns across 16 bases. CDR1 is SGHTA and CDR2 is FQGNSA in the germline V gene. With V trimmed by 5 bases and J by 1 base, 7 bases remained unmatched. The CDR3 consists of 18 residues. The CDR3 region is CASSPGTSGGAIQETQYF. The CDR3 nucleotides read TGTGCCAGCAGCCCGGGGACTAGCGGGGGGGCAATCCAAGAGACCCAGTACTTC.